Listed here are 24 T cell receptor beta chains from one sample, sequenced in a study of blood T cells in healthy people across ages. Together with a sample-barcoded 5' primer, a J-beta primer mix was included in a second PCR lasting about 7 to 12 cycles. Via MiXCR, TCRdb re-called the 5' RACE reads, giving one row per CDR3 protein. The data show 750,000 to 950,000 distinct CDR3 sequences, about 27% seen once. The same specimen was also included in a second study, on T cells of mothers and their children.

Specimen: blood. All receptors derive from a woman aged 40 to 55 in good health.

Points on this clonotype: A read error is possible here, since a much larger clone lies one base away. The chain is built from TRBV5-8 and TRBJ2-7; a possible D gene is TRBD1 (6 bases). Near its end, the DNA agrees better with TRBJ2-5, so the J call may be wrong. Germline V CDR1 and CDR2: SGHTS, YDEGEE. The CDR3 contains 14 residues. The CDR3 loop reads CVSRWTDSRETQYF. In nucleotides, the CDR3 is TGTGTCAGCAGATGGACGGACAGTCGGGAGACCCAGTACTTC.

Only a few counts were recorded for this clonotype. The DNA for the CDR3 is TGCAGCGGTAAACCAGAGGCAGATACGCAGTATTTT. Translated: CSGKPEADTQYF. The chain links TRBV29-1 to TRBJ2-3, with no clear D. CDR1 SQVTM and CDR2 ANQGSEA come from the germline V gene. The CDR3 covers 12 residues. The germline V and J ends were trimmed by 7 bases and 4 bases, with 12 bases remaining between them.

The table lists this clonotype with a few counts. Just one base apart from a much larger clone, this may be a read error. The gene calls are TRBV10-3 and TRBJ2-7, with 11 bases matching TRBD2. This CDR3 comprises 15 residues. Germline V gene data show CDR1 as ENHRY and CDR2 as SYGVKD. The junction had 5 bases not matched to a gene; V was cut back by 4 bases and J by 3 bases. Here the CDR3 reads CAISGLAGSRYEQYF. CDR3 DNA sequence: TGTGCCATCAGTGGACTAGCGGGGTCCCGCTACGAGCAGTACTTC.

This clonotype was seen only a few times. The rearrangement uses TRBV5-1 and TRBJ1-4, with D maybe TRBD1 (5 bases). V was cut by 4 bases and J by 8 bases, with 18 bases left in between. This CDR3 has 15 amino acids. Germline values: CDR1 SGHRS, CDR2 YFSETQ. In DNA form, the CDR3 reads TGCGCCAGCAGCCGTGGGACGGTCGAAGGGGAAAAACTGTTTTTT. It specifies CASSRGTVEGEKLFF. The full variable domain, its missing parts supplied by reference TRBV5-1 and TRBJ1-4, is KAGVTQTPRYLIKTRGQQVTLSCSPISGHRSVSWYQQTPGQGLQFLFEYFSETQRNKGNFPGRFSGRQFSNSRSEMNVSTLELGDSALYLCASSRGTVEGEKLFFGSGTQLSVL.

In regard to this clonotype: One junction end does not reproduce the germline sequence, and a read error may be involved. This rearrangement joins TRBV24-1 to TRBJ2-2; D is possibly TRBD2 (6 bases). CDR3 size: 15 residues. Per the germline V gene, CDR1 is KGHDR and CDR2 is SFDVKD. Written as DNA, the CDR3 is TGTGCCACCAGTGGGGGACTCGAGAGGACCGGGGGGCTGTTTTTT. The encoded protein is CATSGGLERTGGLFF.

The V and J genes are TRBV7-2 and TRBJ2-4; 10 nucleotides match TRBD1. The J call is doubtful: the DNA matches TRBJ2-7 better. The CDR3 sequence is 14 residues long. Germline assignment: CDR1 SGHTA and CDR2 FQGNSA. The CDR3 nucleotides read TGTGCCAGCACCCCAGGGACAGGGGACTACGAGCAGTACTTC. Encoded protein: CASTPGTGDYEQYF.

Concerning this clonotype itself: A much larger clonotype is one base distant, so this may be a read error. The CDR3 DNA reads TGTGCCAGCAGCCTCAGACAGAGGACCTACAATGAGCAGTACTTC. This sequence encodes CASSLRQRTYNEQYF. The chain carries TRBV7-9 and TRBJ2-1, with a weak D call TRBD1 (5 bases). The J call may be incorrect, as the DNA end agrees better with TRBJ2-7. Germline V gene data show CDR1 as SEHNR and CDR2 as FQNEAQ (reference sequence). The CDR3 contains 15 residues.

The chain recombines TRBV7-9 with TRBJ1-3; the D gene is possibly TRBD1 (6 bases). This CDR3 has 13 amino acids. CDR1 is SEHNR, CDR2 FQNEAQ, per germline (reference sequence). The DNA for the CDR3 is TGTGCACACGGACAGTTGCCTGGAAACACCATATATTTT. Its protein is CAHGQLPGNTIYF.

This clonotype was found many times. The chain uses TRBV29-1 and TRBJ1-2, with 7 nucleotides matching TRBD1. The CDR3 runs 14 residues. Looked up from germline, CDR1 is SQVTM and CDR2 is ANQGSEA. V was clipped by 2 bases and J by 4 bases; unmatched bases: 7. CDR3 loop: CSVELGQDLYGYTF. The CDR3 DNA reads as TGCAGCGTTGAATTAGGACAGGATCTCTATGGCTACACCTTC.

This clonotype has a count of ten or more. CDR3 sequence reads: CASSLDGSPTYEQYF. CDR3 nucleotides: TGTGCCAGCAGTTTAGACGGGAGCCCTACCTACGAGCAGTACTTC. The rearrangement uses TRBV12-3 or TRBV12-4 and TRBJ2-7; perhaps TRBD2 as D (6 bases). The CDR3 loop spans 15 amino acids. V was cut by 1 base and J by 2 bases, with 12 bases left in between.

With respect to this clonotype: At one end, the junction sequence differs from germline, possibly due to a read error. This rearrangement joins TRBV7-2 to TRBJ1-2, with a possible D match to TRBD1 (5 bases). Germline values: CDR1 SGHTA, CDR2 FQGNSA. The CDR3 covers 13 residues. DNA for the CDR3: TGTGCCGGCAGCTTAGCCAGGGCCTATGGCTACACCTTC. This encodes CAGSLARAYGYTF.

On this clonotype: The germline gene is not matched at one end of the junction; a read error may be the cause. The chain couples TRBV6-5 to TRBJ2-1, with D unclear. The CDR3 is 14 amino acids. The germline V gene has CDR1 MNHEY and CDR2 SVGAGI. Here the CDR3 DNA reads TGTGTCAGCAGTTTTGGGCCTGTGAACAATGAGCAGTTCTTC. It is translated as CVSSFGPVNNEQFF.

Here the CDR3 DNA reads TGTGCCAGCAGCGTAGCCGGGACAGCGAACACTGAAGCTTTCTTT. As protein: CASSVAGTANTEAFF. This sequence joins TRBV9 and TRBJ1-1; 7 bases match TRBD1. J was trimmed by 1 base and V by 0 bases; bases with no gene match: 3. Per germline, CDR1 SGDLS and CDR2 YYNGEE. This CDR3 has 15 residues.

The chain has TRBV28 and TRBJ1-1; 11 bases are shared with TRBD1. The length of the CDR3 is 13 residues. With V trimmed by 10 bases and J by 6 bases, 7 bases remained unmatched. In germline, CDR1 is MDHEN, CDR2 SYDVKM. The CDR3 nucleotides read TGTGCCACTTTGGACAGGGGGCCTCCTGAAGCTTTCTTT. Translating it yields CATLDRGPPEAFF.

Only a few counts were recorded for this clonotype. This chain connects TRBV14 to TRBJ2-3, with D hard to call. The ends were cut back, 1 base at V and 4 bases at J, with 15 bases in the middle. This CDR3 is built from 16 residues. CDR1 SGHDN and CDR2 FVKESK come from the germline V gene. Written as DNA, the CDR3 is TGTGCCAGCAGCCAAGGTTGGAAAGGGTTGGCAGATACGCAGTATTTT. Protein sequence: CASSQGWKGLADTQYF.

V gene TRBV9 combines with J gene TRBJ2-1; 9 nucleotides align to TRBD1. The J segment lost 8 bases and the V segment lost 4 bases, leaving 10 bases of the junction unmatched. This CDR3 is 15 amino acids long. Germline V gene sequence: CDR1 SGDLS, CDR2 YYNGEE. The CDR3 region has the DNA TGTGCCAGCAGCCAAACAGGGGGCGCATCGGATGAGCAGTTCTTC. The encoded protein is CASSQTGGASDEQFF.

The chain is built from TRBV12-3 or TRBV12-4 and TRBJ2-3; 7 bases match TRBD1. There are 12 residues in the CDR3. V gave up 10 bases and J gave up 4 bases; unmatched junction bases: 5. Written as DNA, the CDR3 is TGTGCCACCGACAGGGCTGCAGATACGCAGTATTTT. Translated: CATDRAADTQYF.

The V gene is TRBV24-1, the J gene TRBJ2-1, with a tentative D call TRBD1 (8 bases). The germline CDR1 and CDR2 sequences are KGHDR and SFDVKD. The V gene lost 3 bases and the J gene lost 4 bases, with 15 bases spanning the gap. The CDR3 runs to 16 residues. The CDR3 region has the DNA TGTGCCACCAGTGATGTACAGGGGGAGGGGTACAATGAGCAGTTCTTC. This gives the protein CATSDVQGEGYNEQFF.

The sample holds many counts of this clonotype. V gene TRBV28 combines with J gene TRBJ1-2, with 7 bases fitting TRBD1. This CDR3 region has 14 residues. Germline loops: CDR1 MDHEN, CDR2 SYDVKM. V shed 6 bases, J shed 4 bases, and the junction held 8 bases outside the gene matches. In nucleotides, the CDR3 is TGTGCCAGCAGCTCCGGGACAGCCCTCTATGGCTACACCTTC. Translating it yields CASSSGTALYGYTF.

This clonotype was seen a few times. This chain uses TRBV12-3 or TRBV12-4 with TRBJ1-2; 8 bases are shared with TRBD1. V dropped 6 bases and J dropped 8; count of bases not matched to a gene: 11. The CDR3 is made up of 14 amino acids. The CDR3 coding sequence is TGTGCCAGCAGCCAAGACAGGGGCATGTGGGGCTACACCTTC. Translation gives CASSQDRGMWGYTF.

This clonotype showed up just a few times. In nucleotides, the CDR3 is TGTGCCACCAGCAGAGTAGGGACAGGAGACCAGAACACTGAAGCTTTCTTT. This sequence encodes CATSRVGTGDQNTEAFF. The rearrangement links TRBV15 to TRBJ1-1; TRBD1 agrees at 8 bases. The CDR3 length is 17 residues. The germline V gene encodes CDR1 LNHNV and CDR2 YYDKDF (reference sequence). V lost 1 base, J lost 1 base, and 8 bases stayed unmatched.

This clonotype turned up a few times. V usage is TRBV20-1 and J usage is TRBJ1-2, with TRBD1 as a possible D gene (6 bases). The CDR3 totals 15 residues. Germline CDR1 and CDR2: DFQATT and SNEGSKA (reference sequence). V lost 6 bases and J 8 bases, leaving 25 bases between the germline ends. In DNA, the CDR3 is TGCAGTGCCGGCGGGGGGGGCGCCACCGACCACGGCTACACCTTC. Its translation is CSAGGGGATDHGYTF.

This clonotype showed up many times. The J gene is TRBJ2-3, the V gene TRBV7-2; D is unresolved. CDR1 is SGHTA, CDR2 FQGNSA, per germline. The CDR3 length is 13 residues. Trimming took off 5 bases at V and 0 bases at J, with 6 bases between the two ends. For the CDR3, the DNA is TGTGCCAGCAGCCCAGTTAGCACAGATACGCAGTATTTT. This encodes CASSPVSTDTQYF.

There are a few counts of this clonotype. The rearrangement joins TRBV20-1 to TRBJ2-7; 8 bases are a match to TRBD2. The CDR3 loop spans 15 amino acids. V lost 6 bases to trimming and J lost 2 bases; unmatched junction nucleotides: 12. Germline CDR1 and CDR2: DFQATT and SNEGSKA (reference sequence). The CDR3: CSARGRGGNPYEQYF. The CDR3 DNA is TGCAGTGCCCGGGGGCGCGGGGGGAACCCCTACGAGCAGTACTTC.